The next 28 T cell receptor beta chains were all read from a single sample in a study of blood T cell repertoires in COVID-19. Assay: immunoSEQ multiplex PCR; the TCRdb copy retains only in-frame clones and omits some. The sample carries about 110,000 clones, more than 80% recorded once. The sample comprised peripheral blood. The source is a woman in her fifties or sixties with acute or convalescent COVID-19.

The chain uses TRBV6-5 and TRBJ1-1, with TRBD1 identical over 7 bases. CDR1 and CDR2 (germline): MNHEY, SVGAGI. V lost 5 bases and J lost 0; bases outside the gene matches: 3. The CDR3 consists of 14 residues. The CDR3 sequence: CASSRGQVNTEAFF. The CDR3 DNA reads TGTGCCAGCAGTCGAGGACAGGTGAACACTGAAGCTTTCTTT.

This sequence joins TRBV30 and TRBJ1-4; perhaps TRBD1 as D (6 bases). The CDR3 length is 14 residues. Germline CDR1 GTSNPN, CDR2 SVGIG (reference sequence). Trimming cost V 1 base and J 4 bases, with 10 bases left between them. The CDR3 nucleotides read TGTGCCTGGAGTGCGGACAGATTTAATGAAAAACTGTTTTTT. Protein product: CAWSADRFNEKLFF.

This chain uses TRBV6-8 with TRBJ2-5; 7 bases agree with TRBD2. This CDR3 region has 15 residues. The V segment lost 5 bases and the J segment 4 bases; nucleotides outside the gene matches: 10. The germline V gene has CDR1 MNHGY and CDR2 SAAAGT. CDR3 region: CASSASGTPGETQYF. As DNA, the CDR3 is TGTGCCAGCAGTGCGAGCGGGACTCCTGGAGAGACCCAGTACTTC.

The chain links TRBV12-3 or TRBV12-4 to TRBJ1-4; D remains unclear. With 5 bases removed from V and 6 bases from J, the gap between germline ends came to 7 bases. The CDR3 length is 12 residues. The CDR3 here is CASSPRDEKLFF. The CDR3 DNA reads TGTGCCAGCAGTCCTCGGGATGAAAAACTGTTTTTT.

This chain links TRBV13 with TRBJ2-2, with D possibly being TRBD2 (5 bases). The CDR3 loop spans 17 amino acids. Germline V gives CDR1 PRHDT, CDR2 FYEKMQ (reference sequence). The ends were cut back, 5 bases at V and 5 bases at J, with 21 bases in the middle. The CDR3 reads CASSPRKAEVKTGELFF. The CDR3 DNA reads TGTGCCAGCAGCCCCCGAAAAGCGGAGGTCAAAACCGGGGAGCTGTTTTTT.

This chain connects TRBV2 to TRBJ1-6, with 9 bases aligning to TRBD1. J lost 10 bases, V lost 7 bases, and 5 bases had no gene match. The CDR3 sequence is 13 residues long. Germline values: CDR1 SNHLY, CDR2 FYNNEI. DNA for the CDR3: TGTGCCAGCAAGGGACAGGGAGGATCACCCCTCCACTTT. This encodes CASKGQGGSPLHF.

V usage is TRBV27 and J usage is TRBJ2-2; D call uncertain. Per the germline V gene, CDR1 is MNHEY and CDR2 is SMNVEV (reference sequence). CDR3 length: 14 amino acids. V dropped 3 bases and J dropped 1 base, with 6 bases sitting between them. The CDR3 DNA reads as TGTGCCAGCAGTTTGGCAGGGAACACCGGGGAGCTGTTTTTT. This encodes CASSLAGNTGELFF.

V and J are TRBV24-1 and TRBJ2-1; 9 bases match TRBD1. The CDR3 extends over 16 amino acids. CDR1 is KGHDR and CDR2 is SFDVKD in the germline V gene. V was clipped by 3 bases and J by 5 bases; unmatched bases: 7. CDR3 residues: CATSDPDRGLNNEQFF. The CDR3 DNA is TGTGCCACCAGTGATCCCGACAGGGGGTTAAACAATGAGCAGTTCTTC.

Only one count was recorded for this clone. V is TRBV4-3 and J is TRBJ2-5; the match to TRBD2 covers 8 bases. CDR3 size: 17 residues. CDR1 LGHNA and CDR2 YSLEER come from the germline V gene. J gave up 5 bases and V 0 bases, and 11 bases lay outside the gene matches. The chain's CDR3 is CASSQDRTGGPDETQYF. In DNA, the CDR3 is TGCGCCAGCAGCCAAGATCGTACGGGAGGGCCCGATGAGACCCAGTACTTC.

J is TRBJ2-1 and V is TRBV7-2, with D tentatively TRBD2 (7 bases). The CDR3 totals 14 residues. The germline V gene encodes CDR1 SGHTA and CDR2 FQGNSA. V was cut by 5 bases and J by 0 bases, with 8 bases left in between. CDR3 loop: CASSRGGSYNEQFF. CDR3 nucleotides: TGTGCCAGCAGCAGGGGGGGCTCCTACAATGAGCAGTTCTTC.

The chain has TRBV18 and TRBJ2-2, with D maybe TRBD2 (6 bases). CDR3 size: 15 residues. Germline V gene data show CDR1 as KGHSH and CDR2 as LQKENI. V was shortened by 3 bases and J by 4 bases, with 12 bases between the two germline ends. The CDR3 loop is CASSPGGTGTGELFF. CDR3 in DNA: TGTGCCAGCTCACCGGGAGGAACTGGCACCGGGGAGCTGTTTTTT.

This rearrangement joins TRBV15 to TRBJ2-5; D unresolved. Germline lookup yields CDR1 LNHNV and CDR2 YYDKDF (reference sequence). The CDR3 has 14 amino acids. V lost 0 bases to trimming and J lost 5 bases, with 10 bases between them. The CDR3, as DNA: TGTGCCACCAGCAGAGATCCTCCCCGGGAGACCCAGTACTTC. Translated, it gives CATSRDPPRETQYF.

The rearrangement joins TRBV4-3 to TRBJ2-1, with 8 positions matching TRBD2. Germline CDR1 is LGHNA and CDR2 is YSLEER. This CDR3 has 17 amino acids. Unmatched junction bases numbered 10, after V lost 1 base and J lost 5 bases. The CDR3 region is CASSQAPASGLNNEQFF. The CDR3 DNA reads TGCGCCAGCAGCCAAGCCCCCGCTAGCGGGCTTAACAATGAGCAGTTCTTC.

J is TRBJ2-5 and V is TRBV7-2, with D possibly being TRBD1 (6 bases). V gave up 5 bases and J gave up 3 bases, with 13 bases separating them. The CDR3 covers 14 residues. Germline assignment: CDR1 SGHTA and CDR2 FQGNSA. In DNA, the CDR3 is TGTGCCAGCAGCCCGGACAGATACAAAGAGACCCAGTACTTC. This gives the protein CASSPDRYKETQYF.

The rearrangement links TRBV15 to TRBJ2-7, with D perhaps TRBD2 (5 bases). The CDR3 runs to 15 residues. Between the trimmed V and J ends, which lost 0 bases and 2 bases, there was a span of 11 bases. Germline values: CDR1 LNHNV, CDR2 YYDKDF (reference sequence). The CDR3 nucleotides are TGTGCCACCAGCAGAGATTTTGCGGGCACCTACGAGCAGTACTTC. Protein product: CATSRDFAGTYEQYF.

CDR3 DNA: TGTGCCAGCAGCTTAGGAGTGAGGACAGTAGGTGAAAAACTGTTTTTT. Protein product: CASSLGVRTVGEKLFF. The chain employs TRBV7-9 and TRBJ1-4, with a weak D call TRBD1 (6 bases). This CDR3 is 16 amino acids long. V dropped 1 base and J dropped 7 bases, with 16 bases sitting between them. CDR1 is SEHNR and CDR2 is FQNEAQ in the germline V gene (reference sequence).

This sequence joins TRBV5-5 and TRBJ2-7; TRBD1 matches 9 bases. With 2 bases clipped from V and 5 bases from J, the junction kept 8 bases outside the gene matches. Germline V gene sequence: CDR1 SGHKS, CDR2 YYEKEE (reference sequence). The CDR3 is 15 amino acids. CDR3 amino acids: CASSFQGTGFDEQYF. For the CDR3, the DNA is TGTGCCAGCAGCTTTCAAGGGACAGGGTTTGACGAGCAGTACTTC.

V and J are TRBV29-1 and TRBJ2-3; TRBD2 matches at 7 bases. CDR3 length equals 15 residues. The V segment lost 0 bases and the J segment 4 bases; nucleotides outside the gene matches: 7. The germline V gene encodes CDR1 SQVTM and CDR2 ANQGSEA. CDR3 sequence: CSVEDGAGKPDTQYF. The CDR3 nucleotides are TGCAGCGTTGAAGATGGAGCGGGGAAACCAGATACGCAGTATTTT.

J is TRBJ2-7 and V is TRBV10-3; D remains ambiguous. The V and J ends lost 3 bases and 6 bases respectively, with 12 bases between them. Germline V CDR1 and CDR2: ENHRY, SYGVKD. The CDR3 has 13 amino acids. The CDR3 here is CAISDRSTVEQYF. The CDR3 DNA reads TGTGCCATCAGTGACAGGTCTACGGTCGAGCAGTACTTC.

V is TRBV27 and J is TRBJ1-1, with unresolved D. From germline, CDR1 is MNHEY and CDR2 SMNVEV (reference sequence). V shed 5 bases and J shed 4 bases, with 11 bases lying between them. This CDR3 has 13 residues. The CDR3 reads CASSPGVVTEAFF. As DNA, the CDR3 is TGTGCCAGCAGTCCCGGGGTCGTCACTGAAGCTTTCTTT.

Comment on this clone: At one of its ends the junction is not consistent with the germline gene, which may arise from a read error. The rearrangement uses TRBV5-6 and TRBJ2-3; D is undetermined. Per germline, CDR1 SGHDT and CDR2 YYEEEE. The CDR3 runs to 12 residues. The CDR3 loop reads CASSLGQATKNF. Here the CDR3 DNA reads TGTGCCAGCAGCTTAGGTCAGGCAACCAAGAATTTT. Using reference TRBV5-6 and TRBJ2-3 for the parts outside the CDR3, the full variable domain is DAGVTQSPTHLIKTRGQQVTLRCSPKSGHDTVSWYQQALGQGPQFIFQYYEEEERQRGNFPDRFSGHQFPNYSSELNVNALLLGDSALYLCASSLGQATKNFGPGTRLTVL.

V and J are TRBV3-1 (or the pseudogene TRBV3-2) and TRBJ1-3; D is uncertain. Trimming left V 4 bases short and J 2 bases short, with 15 bases between. The CDR3 is 16 amino acids. The V gene's germline CDR1 is LGHDT and CDR2 YNNKEL (reference sequence). DNA for the CDR3: TGTGCCAGCAGCCCCAAGAGTGGGAGGGCTGGAAACACCATATATTTT. It specifies CASSPKSGRAGNTIYF.

This clone was detected only a few times. The chain combines TRBV9 with TRBJ2-3; 8 bases are shared with TRBD1. The V gene end was trimmed by 1 base and the J gene end by 6 bases; junction bases not matched to a gene: 10. CDR1 and CDR2 from the germline V gene are SGDLS and YYNGEE. The CDR3 totals 16 residues. The CDR3 DNA is TGTGCCAGCAGCGTATCATCAGGGGGCGGGTTGGATACGCAGTATTTT. This sequence encodes CASSVSSGGGLDTQYF.

The chain employs TRBV19 and TRBJ1-4; 9 bases align to TRBD1. The CDR3 runs 16 residues. J lost 6 bases, V lost 3 bases, and 8 bases had no gene match. The germline V gene has CDR1 LNHDA and CDR2 SQIVND (reference sequence). CDR3 amino acids: CASSMGNRDRDEKLFF. The CDR3 DNA follows: TGTGCCAGTAGTATGGGGAACCGGGACAGGGATGAAAAACTGTTTTTT.

The chain combines TRBV7-2 with TRBJ2-5, with TRBD1 matching over 7 bases. The CDR3 is 14 residues long. The ends lost 4 bases at V and 4 bases at J; junction bases unmatched: 6. Per the germline V gene, CDR1 is SGHTA and CDR2 is FQGNSA. The DNA of the CDR3 is TGTGCCAGCAGCTCAGAACAGGGGTTAGAGACCCAGTACTTC. It translates to CASSSEQGLETQYF.

The rearrangement links TRBV7-8 to TRBJ2-7; possible D gene TRBD2, 5 bases. CDR1 SGHVS and CDR2 FQNEAQ come from the germline V gene. The CDR3 has 15 residues. Trimming stripped 0 bases from V and 5 bases from J, with 14 bases between. The CDR3 region is CASSLALGGSDEQYF. The DNA for the CDR3 is TGTGCCAGCAGCTTAGCGCTTGGCGGGTCGGACGAGCAGTACTTC.

The chain recombines TRBV18 with TRBJ1-2; TRBD1 agrees at 7 bases. J was trimmed by 7 bases and V by 6 bases; bases with no gene match: 8. The CDR3 contains 13 residues. Germline V gene lookup returns CDR1 KGHSH and CDR2 LQKENI. The CDR3 here is CASSLTGASGYTF. CDR3 in DNA: TGTGCCAGCTCCCTTACAGGGGCCTCTGGCTACACCTTC. The full variable domain, in which reference TRBV18 and TRBJ1-2 provide the parts outside the CDR3, is NAGVMQNPRHLVRRRGQEARLRCSPMKGHSHVYWYRQLPEEGLKFMVYLQKENIIDESGMPKERFSAEFPKEGPSILRIQQVVRGDSAAYFCASSLTGASGYTFGSGTRLTVV.

This clone was counted a single time. V and J are TRBV15 and TRBJ1-2; perhaps TRBD1 as D (5 bases). The V and J ends lost 5 bases and 8 bases respectively, with 15 bases between them. Germline assignment: CDR1 LNHNV and CDR2 YYDKDF (reference sequence). The CDR3 covers 13 residues. The CDR3 region has the DNA TGTGCCACCAGCCAAGGCCGGGGGGAAGGCTACACCTTC. Amino acid sequence: CATSQGRGEGYTF. Together with reference TRBV15 and TRBJ1-2, the CDR3 gives the full variable domain: DAMVIQNPRYQVTQFGKPVTLSCSQTLNHNVMYWYQQKSSQAPKLLFHYYDKDFNNEADTPDNFQSRRPNTSFCFLDIRSPGLGDTAMYLCATSQGRGEGYTFGSGTRLTVV.